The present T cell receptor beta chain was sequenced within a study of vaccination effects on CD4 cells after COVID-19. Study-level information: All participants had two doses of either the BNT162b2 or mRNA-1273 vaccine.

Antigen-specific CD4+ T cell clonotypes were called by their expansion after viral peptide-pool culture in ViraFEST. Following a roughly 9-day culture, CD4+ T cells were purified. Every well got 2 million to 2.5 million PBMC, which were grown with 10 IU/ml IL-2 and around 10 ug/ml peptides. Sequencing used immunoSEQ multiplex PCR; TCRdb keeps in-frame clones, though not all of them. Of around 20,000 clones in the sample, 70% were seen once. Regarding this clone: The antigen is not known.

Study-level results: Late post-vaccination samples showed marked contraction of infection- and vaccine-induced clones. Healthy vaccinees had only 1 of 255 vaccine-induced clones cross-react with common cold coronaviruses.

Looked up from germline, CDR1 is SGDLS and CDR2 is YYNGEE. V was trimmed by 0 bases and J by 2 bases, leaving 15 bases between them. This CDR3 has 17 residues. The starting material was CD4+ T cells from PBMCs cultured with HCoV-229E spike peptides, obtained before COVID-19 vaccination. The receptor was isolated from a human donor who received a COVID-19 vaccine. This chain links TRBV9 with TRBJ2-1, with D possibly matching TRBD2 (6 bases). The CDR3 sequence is CASSVGPPSATYNEQFF. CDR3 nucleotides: TGTGCCAGCAGCGTAGGTCCCCCTAGCGCTACCTACAATGAGCAGTTCTTC.